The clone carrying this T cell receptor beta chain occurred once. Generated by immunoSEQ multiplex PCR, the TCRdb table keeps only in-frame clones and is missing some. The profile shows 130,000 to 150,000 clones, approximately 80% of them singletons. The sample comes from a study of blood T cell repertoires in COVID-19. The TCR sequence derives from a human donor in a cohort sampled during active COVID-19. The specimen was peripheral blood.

The CDR3 DNA reads as TGTGCCAGCAGCCCTACAGGGGTAGAGACCCAGTACTTC. Protein sequence: CASSPTGVETQYF. V and J are TRBV7-2 and TRBJ2-5, with TRBD1 matching over 7 bases. CDR1 and CDR2 from the germline V gene are SGHTA and FQGNSA. The CDR3 extends over 13 amino acids. V gave up 5 bases and J gave up 4 bases; unmatched junction bases: 4.